This entry concerns a single T cell receptor beta chain. No antigen is known for it. Per-nucleotide qualities are absent, and no much larger clonotype sits a single base away. V has 6 bases trimmed and J has 0 bases trimmed; junction bases matching no gene number 8. The germline V gene supplies CDR1 MNHNS and CDR2 SASEGT. The CDR3 sequence holds 16 residues, the cysteine and phenylalanine included. Left in the record is the CDR3 DNA by itself, 48 bases read in frame from the first base. This entry belongs to a study of naive and memory T cell subsets (dated by TCRdb to about 2017). About the study as a whole: The study applied an open-source, UMI-based TCR alpha and beta sequencing pipeline to sorted naive and memory peripheral blood T cell subsets. The results of the functional CMV T cell responses matched the IgG serology results in every case. RNA was DNase-treated and reverse transcribed with TCR constant-region primers, mostly using SuperScript III. The paper's findings and limits, for the study overall: TCR abundance followed a power law with an exponent that was different for naive and memory subsets but consistent across the three individuals. Clonotypes were defined as single alpha or beta chain sequences, not paired alpha/beta receptors. In both CD4 and CD8 cells, a rise in Gini index and a fall in Shannon and inverse Simpson diversity were observed from naive through CM, EM and EMRA. RNA-based TCR counts may be affected by expression changes linked to T cell activation and differentiation. Following error correction, more than 90% of naive TCR sequences occurred only once, which made naive abundance distributions much steeper than those of memory subsets. The repertoire findings for the naive and memory subsets could not be validated against a ground truth, as none was available.

From the second PCR step onward, the TCR alpha chain libraries and the TCR beta chain libraries were amplified separately. Donor CMV status was determined by IFNgamma production from CD4+ T cells after overnight stimulation of fresh PBMCs with CMV viral lysate. CD4 T cells were positively selected using Miltenyi beads, after which CD8 T cells were positively selected from the CD4-negative fraction. Cells stained for CD3, CD4, CD8, CD45RA, CD27 and a live/dead dye were sorted on a BD Aria II into four subsets by CD45RA and CD27. Blood came from a few healthy volunteers, each fractionated into CD4 and CD8 T cells and then into four differentiation subsets. Approximately 120 ml of peripheral blood was collected from each donor, and PBMC were isolated by Ficoll-Paque PLUS density-gradient centrifugation. Sorted cells were lysed in RLT buffer, and RNA was extracted with a Qiagen RNeasy kit and stored at -80°C.

The receptor library was made with UMI-ligation and nested PCR. The beta constant-region primer was an equimolar mix of two oligonucleotides covering both TRBC1 and TRBC2. T4 RNA ligase 1 ligated a single-stranded oligonucleotide carrying the SP2 primer and a 12-nucleotide UMI to the cDNA 3' end. Four rounds of PCR, combining the SP2 primer with nested alpha and beta constant-region primers, were used to amplify the ligated cDNA. The ligation reaction was kept at 16 degrees C for roughly 18-25 hours. PCR2 was typically run as a SYBR Green qPCR and stopped at a predetermined threshold to prevent over-amplification. All purifications after the first were performed with Agencourt AMPure XP magnetic beads. Libraries were quantified by Qubit and checked on a TapeStation, with a main peak expected near 650 bp. Sequencing of the pooled libraries was done on an Illumina MiSeq using v2 2x251 paired-end kits, which typically yielded roughly 0.9-2.2 million reads per sample. Each sample's library went into the pool at roughly 4.4 nM, and roughly 5-7.5% PhiX was added to help with cluster recognition. The original pipeline was this. V and J genes were assigned to Demultiplexor-processed FASTQ reads by Decombinator through tag matching, with a single base-pair mismatch being allowed. Collapsinator used UMIs to correct both sequencing errors and frequency errors arising from PCR heterogeneity. CDR3Translator translated TCRs and extracted CDR3s from the conserved cysteine to the FGXG phenylalanine, flagging non-productive sequences. Gini, Shannon entropy and inverse Simpson indices were calculated on repertoires that had been subsampled to equal numbers of UMI-defined TCRs. Within the linear range, a power law was fitted to clonotype abundance distributions using maximum likelihood. On one naive CD8 sample, the pipeline and MIGEC gave similar UMI counts, unique TCR numbers and clonal distributions. A set of 7,322 CMV-associated CDR3 sequences, compiled from VDJdb and a published dataset, was used to search the repertoires. TCRdb trimmed public reads at Q25 via fastp, called clones via MiXCR and kept in-frame beta chains. Each record represents a unique CDR3 protein, reported with the most common genes and DNA among its rows. These V and J calls are TCRdb output, not the study's own analysis. The sample table contains about 90,000 distinct CDR3 sequences; only one count was recorded for 7% of them. Together, the top ten hold 1.6% of the sample.

The specimen sequenced was central memory CD4+ T cells from blood. The sample's cell subset or site label, decoded: central memory, CD45RA- CD27+. The chain uses TRBV6-1 and TRBJ1-1, with 9 central nucleotides matching TRBD1. The clonotype originates from a human donor in good health. The CDR3 protein sequence reads: CASREPGQGMNTEAFF. The bases read TGTGCCAGCAGGGAACCGGGACAGGGCATGAACACTGAAGCTTTCTTT.